These 27 T cell receptor beta chains share one sample of origin, sequenced in a study of CD8+ T cells in alopecia areata. Once RNA had been extracted, it was reverse transcribed into cDNA to act as the sequencing template. Sequencing was performed with immunoSEQ multiplex PCR; in TCRdb, only in-frame clones are kept and a portion is missing. The data show about 160,000 clones, less than 70% seen once. The treatment: oral pan-JAK inhibitor, 5-10 mg twice daily. The sequencing used CD4+ T cells sorted from blood, collected at week 4, from a patient treated with tofacitinib. The receptors stem from a human donor with alopecia areata.

Only a few counts were recorded for this clone. This chain connects TRBV18 to TRBJ1-4; D is perhaps TRBD1 (6 bases). The CDR3 runs 12 residues. Germline CDR1 reads KGHSH; CDR2 reads LQKENI. Trimming removed 6 bases from V and 12 bases from J, with 14 bases in between. The DNA of the CDR3 is TGTGCCAGCTCCTCCGCGGACAGACAACTGTTTTTT. As protein: CASSSADRQLFF.

The gene calls are TRBV27 and TRBJ2-1; 7 positions agree with TRBD2. With V trimmed by 6 bases and J by 9 bases, 14 bases remained unmatched. The germline CDR1 and CDR2 sequences are MNHEY and SMNVEV (reference sequence). The CDR3 is 15 amino acids. CDR3 sequence: CASRPRPGLVVEQFF. As DNA, the CDR3 is TGTGCCAGCAGACCCCGACCTGGACTAGTAGTTGAGCAGTTCTTC.

The CDR3 DNA sequence: TGTGCCAGCAGCGTACAGGGGTGGGATTCACCCCTCCACTTT. Translation gives CASSVQGWDSPLHF. The genes are TRBV9 and TRBJ1-6, with a weak D call TRBD1 (6 bases). Trimming pared 1 base from V and 8 bases from J, leaving 10 bases between. Germline-derived CDR1 and CDR2 are SGDLS and YYNGEE. This CDR3 comprises 14 residues.

J is TRBJ2-5 and V is TRBV29-1; D uncertain. The V and J ends lost 5 bases and 5 bases respectively, with 15 bases between them. Germline CDR1 and CDR2: SQVTM and ANQGSEA. This CDR3 has 13 residues. CDR3 region: CSVRRTAEETQYF. CDR3 nucleotides: TGCAGCGTTCGCAGAACAGCAGAGGAGACCCAGTACTTC.

The rearrangement uses TRBV30 and TRBJ2-2, with D perhaps TRBD1 or TRBD2 (5 bases each). CDR3 size: 13 residues. Germline V gene lookup returns CDR1 GTSNPN and CDR2 SVGIG (reference sequence). Deletions cut 3 bases from V and 0 bases from J, with 5 bases between. The CDR3 DNA reads as TGTGCCTGGAGGGGGGCGAACACCGGGGAGCTGTTTTTT. It is translated as CAWRGANTGELFF.

This clone appeared a single time. This chain connects TRBV5-6 to TRBJ2-7; D ambiguous. V dropped 2 bases and J dropped 0 bases, with 9 bases sitting between them. This CDR3 is built from 14 residues. From germline, CDR1 is SGHDT and CDR2 YYEEEE. The CDR3 nucleotides read TGTGCCAGCAGCTTTCGTAGAAGCTCCTACGAGCAGTACTTC. Its translation: CASSFRRSSYEQYF.

This chain links TRBV29-1 with TRBJ2-3; D gene ambiguous. CDR3 length: 12 residues. V was cut by 4 bases and J by 3 bases, with 8 bases left in between. The V gene's germline CDR1 is SQVTM and CDR2 ANQGSEA. This chain's CDR3 is CSVVWATDTQYF. CDR3 DNA: TGCAGCGTTGTATGGGCGACAGATACGCAGTATTTT.

CDR3 sequence (DNA): TGTGCCAGCAGTCCCGCGGGGATGTACAATGAGCAGTTCTTC. As protein: CASSPAGMYNEQFF. This sequence joins TRBV6-6 and TRBJ2-1; possibly TRBD2 for D (6 bases). CDR1 is MNHNY and CDR2 is SVGAGI in the germline V gene (reference sequence). The CDR3 totals 14 residues. Trimming pared 5 bases from V and 4 bases from J, leaving 12 bases between.

Concerning this clone itself: The germline gene is not matched at one end of the junction; a read error may be the cause. The chain uses TRBV7-7 and TRBJ2-5, with TRBD2 matching over 11 bases. CDR1 is SSHAT, CDR2 FNYEAQ, per germline (reference sequence). The CDR3 has 14 residues. CDR3 bases: TGTGCTAGCAGCCCTGGACTAGCGGGAGAGACCCAGTACTTC. Translating it yields CASSPGLAGETQYF. Looking up the rest from reference TRBV7-7 and TRBJ2-5 gives the full variable domain: GAGVSQSPRYKVTKRGQDVTLRCDPISSHATLYWYQQALGQGPEFLTYFNYEAQPDKSGLPSDRFSAERPEGSISTLTIQRTEQRDSAMYRCASSPGLAGETQYFGPGTRLLVL.

The rearrangement uses TRBV2 and TRBJ2-6; D gene ambiguous. There are 16 residues in the CDR3. Trimming left V 1 base short and J 4 bases short, with 11 bases between. The germline V gene encodes CDR1 SNHLY and CDR2 FYNNEI. DNA for the CDR3: TGTGCCAGCAGTGAAGGCCGAGGTTCAGGGGCCAACGTCCTGACTTTC. This translates into CASSEGRGSGANVLTF.

J is TRBJ1-2 and V is TRBV27; D perhaps matches TRBD1 (5 bases). The CDR3 is 14 amino acids. V gave up 1 base and J gave up 5 bases, with 11 bases separating them. The germline gives CDR1 MNHEY, CDR2 SMNVEV (reference sequence). CDR3 region: CASSLWGPEYGYTF. The CDR3 DNA sequence: TGTGCCAGCAGTTTATGGGGCCCAGAATATGGCTACACCTTC.

This sequence joins TRBV29-1 and TRBJ2-3; D not resolved. Germline assignment: CDR1 SQVTM and CDR2 ANQGSEA. The CDR3 spans 11 residues. V was clipped by 6 bases and J by 4 bases, with 8 bases between them. CDR3 DNA: TGCAGCGTAAATCAGCCAGATACGCAGTATTTT. This codes for CSVNQPDTQYF.

In this sample, this clone turned up a few times. The chain combines TRBV19 with TRBJ1-1; D uncertain. The CDR3 is 11 residues long. Trimming left V 3 bases short and J 5 bases short, with 4 bases between. CDR1 is LNHDA, CDR2 SQIVND, per germline (reference sequence). The CDR3 nucleotides read TGTGCCAGTAGTATCCCTACTGAAGCTTTCTTT. Protein product: CASSIPTEAFF.

The chain uses TRBV29-1 and TRBJ2-7; D is unresolved. Germline lookup yields CDR1 SQVTM and CDR2 ANQGSEA. The CDR3 is made up of 10 amino acids. Trimming left V 4 bases short and J 1 base short, with 2 bases between. CDR3 sequence reads: CSVGSYEQYF. The CDR3 DNA is TGCAGCGTTGGATCCTACGAGCAGTACTTC.

This chain's CDR3 is CSAKVGVQAFF. DNA of the CDR3: TGCAGTGCCAAGGTGGGGGTTCAAGCTTTCTTT. The gene calls are TRBV20-1 and TRBJ1-1, with D perhaps TRBD1 (5 bases). CDR3 length: 11 amino acids. Deletions cut 6 bases from V and 9 bases from J, with 14 bases between. Germline V gives CDR1 DFQATT, CDR2 SNEGSKA (reference sequence).

The rearrangement uses TRBV30 and TRBJ1-2, with a tentative D call TRBD1 (6 bases). The germline V and J ends were trimmed by 0 bases and 8 bases, with 22 bases remaining between them. CDR3 size: 16 residues. Germline V CDR1 and CDR2: GTSNPN, SVGIG (reference sequence). The CDR3 spells CAWSVLGGAGFGGYTF. CDR3 bases: TGTGCCTGGAGTGTATTGGGGGGCGCAGGGTTTGGAGGCTACACCTTC.

This clone showed up just a few times. This sequence joins TRBV29-1 and TRBJ2-3; 9 bases map to TRBD2. The CDR3 spans 14 residues. V was clipped by 5 bases and J by 6 bases; unmatched bases: 9. The germline V gene encodes CDR1 SQVTM and CDR2 ANQGSEA. CDR3 sequence: CSVYGLAPRDTQYF. CDR3 coding DNA: TGCAGCGTTTACGGACTAGCGCCTAGGGATACGCAGTATTTT.

This chain connects TRBV7-9 to TRBJ2-5, with D uncertain. Germline V gene sequence: CDR1 SEHNR, CDR2 FQNEAQ (reference sequence). Trimming took 3 bases from V and 2 from J, leaving 4 bases between them. The CDR3 spans 12 residues. The CDR3 here is CASSFGQETQYF. CDR3 DNA sequence: TGTGCCAGCAGCTTCGGGCAAGAGACCCAGTACTTC.

The chain employs TRBV7-2 and TRBJ1-1; D not resolved. This CDR3 contains 15 residues. V was trimmed by 0 bases and J by 5 bases, leaving 13 bases between them. Germline V lookup: CDR1 SGHTA, CDR2 FQGNSA. The CDR3 DNA sequence: TGTGCCAGCAGCTTAGCGCCTAGGGTTCGAACTGAAGCTTTCTTT. Translation gives CASSLAPRVRTEAFF.

This clone was seen more than once but under ten times. This chain links TRBV6-5 with TRBJ2-2; no definite D call. Germline V gene data show CDR1 as MNHEY and CDR2 as SVGAGI. This CDR3 is 12 amino acids long. The V and J ends lost 6 bases and 4 bases respectively, with 6 bases between them. The CDR3 reads CASRPLTGELFF. DNA for the CDR3: TGTGCCAGCAGGCCCCTCACCGGGGAGCTGTTTTTT.

This clone has more than one count but fewer than ten. The CDR3 nucleotides read TGTGCCAGCAGCCCAATAAGACTTCTTTATAATTCACCCCTCCACTTT. This codes for CASSPIRLLYNSPLHF. The chain joins TRBV4-2 to TRBJ1-6; D is unclear. Germline V gene data show CDR1 as LGHNA and CDR2 as YNFKEQ. Trimming cost V 4 bases and J 4 bases, with 14 bases left between them. This CDR3 contains 16 residues.

This clone was counted between two and nine times. CDR3 nucleotide sequence: TGTGCCAGCAGCCGTCAGTGGGGACCCTACGAGCAGTACTTC. It codes for CASSRQWGPYEQYF. This chain uses TRBV7-9 with TRBJ2-7; D may correspond to TRBD1 or TRBD2 (5 bases each). CDR3 length: 14 residues. The V end lost 5 bases, the J end lost 2 bases, and 13 bases lay between the germline ends. Germline CDR1 and CDR2: SEHNR and FQNEAQ (reference sequence).

V usage is TRBV6-1 and J usage is TRBJ1-5, with D maybe TRBD1 (5 bases). Germline loops: CDR1 MNHNS, CDR2 SASEGT. Trimming cost V 6 bases and J 0 bases, with 9 bases left between them. The CDR3 totals 14 residues. DNA of the CDR3: TGTGCCAGCAGGGCAGGGAATAGCAATCAGCCCCAGCATTTT. Translating gives CASRAGNSNQPQHF.

This clone has a single count. Other DNA sequences in this specimen translate into the identical CDR3. The chain links TRBV29-1 to TRBJ2-2; D is uncertain. This CDR3 region has 13 residues. CDR1 and CDR2 (germline): SQVTM, ANQGSEA. Between the trimmed V and J ends, which lost 4 bases and 1 base, there was a span of 7 bases. DNA of the CDR3: TGCAGCGTTGGCCTACTGAACACCGGGGAGCTGTTTTTT. Translation gives CSVGLLNTGELFF.

In this sample, this clone turned up a few times. This chain joins TRBV6-6 and TRBJ1-3; no clear D gene. The CDR3 is made up of 10 amino acids. Trimming left V 8 bases short and J 3 bases short, with 2 bases between. CDR1 MNHNY and CDR2 SVGAGI come from the germline V gene (reference sequence). The CDR3 sequence: CASRGNTIYF. CDR3 in DNA: TGTGCCAGCCGTGGAAACACCATATATTTT.

The V and J genes are TRBV10-3 and TRBJ1-6, with D perhaps TRBD1 (6 bases). This CDR3 is 14 amino acids long. Germline V gene lookup returns CDR1 ENHRY and CDR2 SYGVKD. Trimming removed 3 bases from V and 5 bases from J, with 8 bases in between. CDR3 region: CAISEGGDNSPLHF. CDR3 in DNA: TGTGCCATCAGTGAAGGGGGAGATAATTCACCCCTCCACTTT.

On this clone: The same CDR3 arises from other DNA sequences in this sample as well. The CDR3 nucleotides read TGCAGCGTTGGAACAGGCCGGGATCAGCCCCAGCATTTT. Encoded protein: CSVGTGRDQPQHF. The chain links TRBV29-1 to TRBJ1-5, with D possibly matching TRBD1 (5 bases). This CDR3 has 13 amino acids. The V end was cut by 4 bases, the J end by 5 bases, with 12 bases between. Germline V gives CDR1 SQVTM, CDR2 ANQGSEA. The variable domain in full, completed from reference TRBV29-1 and TRBJ1-5, reads SAVISQKPSRDICQRGTSLTIQCQVDSQVTMMFWYRQQPGQSLTLIATANQGSEATYESGFVIDKFPISRPNLTFSTLTVSNMSPEDSSIYLCSVGTGRDQPQHFGDGTRLSIL.